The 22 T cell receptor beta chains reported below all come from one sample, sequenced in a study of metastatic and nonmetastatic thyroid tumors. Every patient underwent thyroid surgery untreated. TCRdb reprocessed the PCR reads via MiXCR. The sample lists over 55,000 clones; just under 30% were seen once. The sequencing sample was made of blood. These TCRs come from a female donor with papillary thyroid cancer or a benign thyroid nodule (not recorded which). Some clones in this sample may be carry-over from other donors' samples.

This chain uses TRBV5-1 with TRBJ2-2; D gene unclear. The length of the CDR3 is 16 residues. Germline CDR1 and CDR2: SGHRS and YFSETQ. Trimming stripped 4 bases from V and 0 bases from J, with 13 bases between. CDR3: CASSILRSANTGELFF. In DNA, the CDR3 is TGCGCCAGCAGCATCCTACGGAGCGCGAACACCGGGGAGCTGTTTTTT.

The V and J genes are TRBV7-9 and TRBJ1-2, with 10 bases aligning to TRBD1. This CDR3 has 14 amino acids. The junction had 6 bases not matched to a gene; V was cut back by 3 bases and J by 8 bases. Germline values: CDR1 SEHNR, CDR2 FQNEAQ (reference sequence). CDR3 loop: CASSLSGTGDGYTF. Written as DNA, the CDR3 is TGTGCCAGCAGCTTGTCCGGGACAGGGGACGGCTACACCTTC.

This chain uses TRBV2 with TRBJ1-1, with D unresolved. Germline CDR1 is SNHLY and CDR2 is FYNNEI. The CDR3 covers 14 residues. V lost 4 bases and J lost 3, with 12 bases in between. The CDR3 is CASSGSAGHTEAFF. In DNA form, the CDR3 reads TGTGCCAGCAGTGGTTCGGCAGGCCACACTGAAGCTTTCTTT.

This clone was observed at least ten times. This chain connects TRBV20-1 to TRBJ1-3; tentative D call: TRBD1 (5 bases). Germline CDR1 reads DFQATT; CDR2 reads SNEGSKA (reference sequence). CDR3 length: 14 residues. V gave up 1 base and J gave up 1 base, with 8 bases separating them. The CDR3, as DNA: TGCAGTGCTAGAGGGGGGGGTTCTGGAAACACCATATATTTT. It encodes CSARGGGSGNTIYF.

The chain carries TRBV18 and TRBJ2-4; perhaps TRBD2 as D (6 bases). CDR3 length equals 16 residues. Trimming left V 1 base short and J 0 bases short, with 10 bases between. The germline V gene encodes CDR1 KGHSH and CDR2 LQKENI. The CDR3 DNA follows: TGTGCCAGCTCACCACTTGTGGGACTAGCCAAAAACATTCAGTACTTC. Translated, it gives CASSPLVGLAKNIQYF.

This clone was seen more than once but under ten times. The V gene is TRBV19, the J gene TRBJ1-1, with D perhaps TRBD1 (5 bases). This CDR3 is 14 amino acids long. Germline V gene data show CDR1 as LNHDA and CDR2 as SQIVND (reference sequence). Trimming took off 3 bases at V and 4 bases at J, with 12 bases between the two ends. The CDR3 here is CASSIGDGGTEAFF. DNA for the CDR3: TGTGCCAGTAGTATTGGGGACGGAGGCACTGAAGCTTTCTTT.

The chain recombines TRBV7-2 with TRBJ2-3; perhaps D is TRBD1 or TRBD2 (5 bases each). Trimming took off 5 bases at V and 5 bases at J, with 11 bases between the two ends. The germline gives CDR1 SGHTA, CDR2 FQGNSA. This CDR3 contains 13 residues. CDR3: CASSRVGGDTQYF. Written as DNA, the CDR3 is TGTGCCAGCAGCCGAGTTGGGGGAGATACGCAGTATTTT.

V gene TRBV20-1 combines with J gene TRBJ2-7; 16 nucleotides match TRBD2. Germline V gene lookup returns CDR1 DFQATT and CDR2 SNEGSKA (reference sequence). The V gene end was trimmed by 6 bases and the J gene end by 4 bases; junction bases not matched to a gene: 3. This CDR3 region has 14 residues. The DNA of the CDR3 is TGCAGTGCGCCGGGACTAGCGGGAGGGTACGAGCAGTACTTC. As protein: CSAPGLAGGYEQYF.

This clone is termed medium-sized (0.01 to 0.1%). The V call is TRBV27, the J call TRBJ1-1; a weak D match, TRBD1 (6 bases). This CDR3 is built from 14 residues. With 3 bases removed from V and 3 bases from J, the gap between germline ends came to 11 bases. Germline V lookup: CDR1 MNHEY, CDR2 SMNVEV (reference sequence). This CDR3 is CASSFTGLDTEAFF. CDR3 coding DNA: TGTGCCAGCAGTTTCACAGGGTTGGACACTGAAGCTTTCTTT.

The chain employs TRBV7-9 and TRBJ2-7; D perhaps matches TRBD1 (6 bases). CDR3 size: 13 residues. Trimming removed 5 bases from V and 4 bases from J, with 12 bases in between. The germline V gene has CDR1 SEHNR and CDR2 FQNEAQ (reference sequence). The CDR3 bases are TGTGCCAGCAGCCCAGGACAGATATACGAGCAGTACTTC. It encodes CASSPGQIYEQYF. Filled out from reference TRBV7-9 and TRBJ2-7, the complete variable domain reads DTGVSQNPRHKITKRGQNVTFRCDPISEHNRLYWYRQTLGQGPEFLTYFQNEAQLEKSRLLSDRFSAERPKGSFSTLEIQRTEQGDSAMYLCASSPGQIYEQYFGPGTRLTVT.

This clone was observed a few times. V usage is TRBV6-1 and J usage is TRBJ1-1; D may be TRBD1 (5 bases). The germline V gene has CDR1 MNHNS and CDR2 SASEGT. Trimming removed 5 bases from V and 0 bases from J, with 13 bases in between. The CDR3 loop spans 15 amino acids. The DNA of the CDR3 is TGTGCCAGCAGTCGTTTGGGACCGTTGAACACTGAAGCTTTCTTT. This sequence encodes CASSRLGPLNTEAFF.

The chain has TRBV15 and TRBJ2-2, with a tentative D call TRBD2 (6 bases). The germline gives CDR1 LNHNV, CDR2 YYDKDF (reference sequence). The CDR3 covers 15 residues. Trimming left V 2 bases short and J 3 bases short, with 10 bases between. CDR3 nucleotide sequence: TGTGCCACCAGCAGACTGGGAGGCGACACCGGGGAGCTGTTTTTT. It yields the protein CATSRLGGDTGELFF.

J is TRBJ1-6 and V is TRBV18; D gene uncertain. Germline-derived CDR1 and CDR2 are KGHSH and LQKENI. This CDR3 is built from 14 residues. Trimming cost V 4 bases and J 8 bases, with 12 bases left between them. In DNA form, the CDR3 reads TGTGCCAGCTCACAGACGGGCGGGGATTCACCCCTCCACTTT. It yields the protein CASSQTGGDSPLHF.

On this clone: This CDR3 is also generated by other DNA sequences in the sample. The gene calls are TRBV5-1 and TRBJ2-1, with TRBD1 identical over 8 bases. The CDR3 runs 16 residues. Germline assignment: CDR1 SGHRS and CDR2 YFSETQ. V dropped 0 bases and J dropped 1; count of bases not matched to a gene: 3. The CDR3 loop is CASSLGTGGSYNEQFF. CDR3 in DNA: TGCGCCAGCAGCTTGGGAACAGGGGGGTCCTACAATGAGCAGTTCTTC.

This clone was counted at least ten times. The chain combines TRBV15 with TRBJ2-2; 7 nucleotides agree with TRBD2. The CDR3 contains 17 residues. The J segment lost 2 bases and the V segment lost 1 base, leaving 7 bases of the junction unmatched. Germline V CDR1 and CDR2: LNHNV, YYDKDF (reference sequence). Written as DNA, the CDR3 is TGTGCCACCAGCAGAGGGGGCCTAGCGGAAAACACCGGGGAGCTGTTTTTT. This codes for CATSRGGLAENTGELFF.

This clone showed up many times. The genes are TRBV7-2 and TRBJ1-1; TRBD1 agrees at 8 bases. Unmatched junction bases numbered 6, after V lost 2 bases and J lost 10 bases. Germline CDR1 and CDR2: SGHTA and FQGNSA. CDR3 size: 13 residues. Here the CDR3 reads CASSLSGTGGAFF. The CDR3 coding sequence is TGTGCCAGCAGCTTAAGCGGTACAGGGGGAGCTTTCTTT.

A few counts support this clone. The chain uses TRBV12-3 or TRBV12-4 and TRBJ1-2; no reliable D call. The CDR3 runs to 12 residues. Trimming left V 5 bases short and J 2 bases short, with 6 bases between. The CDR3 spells CASSLSNYGYTF. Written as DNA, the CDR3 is TGTGCCAGCAGTCTATCCAACTATGGCTACACCTTC.

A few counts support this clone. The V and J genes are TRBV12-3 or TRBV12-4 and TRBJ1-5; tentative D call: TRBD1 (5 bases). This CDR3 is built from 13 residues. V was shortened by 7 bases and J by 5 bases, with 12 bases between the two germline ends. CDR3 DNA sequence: TGTGCCAGCACACGTGACAGTTATCAGCCCCAGCATTTT. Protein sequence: CASTRDSYQPQHF.

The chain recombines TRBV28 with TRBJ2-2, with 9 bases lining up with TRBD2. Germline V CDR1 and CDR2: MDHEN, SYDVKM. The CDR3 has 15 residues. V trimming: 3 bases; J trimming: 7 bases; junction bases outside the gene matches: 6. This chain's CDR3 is CASSFPGGGGGELFF. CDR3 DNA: TGTGCCAGCAGTTTCCCTGGCGGGGGGGGCGGGGAGCTGTTTTTT.

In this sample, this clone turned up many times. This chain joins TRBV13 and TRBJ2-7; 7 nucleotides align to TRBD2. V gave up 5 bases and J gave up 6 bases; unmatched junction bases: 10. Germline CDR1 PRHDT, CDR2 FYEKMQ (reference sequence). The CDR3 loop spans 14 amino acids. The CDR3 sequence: CASSRTSAPSEQYF. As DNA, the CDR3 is TGTGCCAGCAGCCGTACTAGCGCCCCCTCCGAGCAGTACTTC.

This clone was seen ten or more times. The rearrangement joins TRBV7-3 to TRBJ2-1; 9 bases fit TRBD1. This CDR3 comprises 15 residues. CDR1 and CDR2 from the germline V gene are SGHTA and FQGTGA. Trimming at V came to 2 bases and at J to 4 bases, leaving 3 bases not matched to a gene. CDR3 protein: CASSLGDRAYNEQFF. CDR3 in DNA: TGTGCCAGCAGCTTAGGGGACAGGGCATACAATGAGCAGTTCTTC.

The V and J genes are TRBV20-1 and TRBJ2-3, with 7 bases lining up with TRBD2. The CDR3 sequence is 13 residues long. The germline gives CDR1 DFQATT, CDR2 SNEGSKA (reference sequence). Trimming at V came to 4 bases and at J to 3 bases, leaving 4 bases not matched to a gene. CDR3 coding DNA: TGCAGTGCTAATGAGGGAGGGACAGATACGCAGTATTTT. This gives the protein CSANEGGTDTQYF.